This T cell receptor (beta chain) is drawn from a study of T cells in Graves' hyperthyroidism and ophthalmopathy (dated by TCRdb to between 2017 and 2020). About the full investigation: Peripheral blood was sampled at the time of initial diagnosis, prior to any treatment. To identify TCR V-J signatures that set the groups apart, the researchers used a discovery cohort of 95 to 100 patients, made up of under 45 with Graves' ophthalmopathy and 57 with stable Graves' hyperthyroidism. Whether ophthalmopathy could be predicted prospectively was tested in an independent validation cohort made up of roughly 19 hyperthyroidism patients plus 17 patients who later progressed to ophthalmopathy. For training and testing, the 100 or so patients in the discovery cohort were randomly divided in a 7:3 ratio. In several Graves' hyperthyroidism patients, the study also compared T-cell repertoires from thyroid tissue with T-cell repertoires from blood. Following sampling, methimazole starting at 30 mg daily was given to hyperthyroidism patients, and high-dose intravenous methylprednisolone was given to ophthalmopathy patients. The paper reports TCR Vbeta CDR3 sequencing of over 130 peripheral blood samples: 40 or so ophthalmopathy, under 85 hyperthyroidism and around 17 progressor patients.

A patient counted as having stable Graves' hyperthyroidism if no progression to ophthalmopathy occurred over 18 months of follow-up. Hyperthyroidism patients were newly diagnosed, with disease duration under 2 months, and aged 18 to 65 years. The study excluded patients with uncontrolled infections, other autoimmune diseases, pregnancy or lactation. Clinical symptoms, serum thyroxine and TRAb, thyroid ultrasound, and orbital computed tomography formed the basis for the diagnoses. PBMCs were isolated from more than 8 ml of fresh peripheral blood by Ficoll-Paque density gradient centrifugation. Total RNA was extracted with Trizol reagent, and quality was checked on an Agilent 2100 Bioanalyzer. The research as a whole found: During validation, the model predicted progression to ophthalmopathy a median of roughly six months ahead of onset, with 60% to 71% sensitivity and roughly 75% specificity. Sample size was not statistically predetermined, and blinding of investigators to group allocation was not performed. Most expanded thyroid clonotypes (frequency above 0.001) were also found in blood, which suggests that blood repertoires may mirror thyroid immune responses. A 13 V-J signature model separated ophthalmopathy from stable hyperthyroidism, with about 90% sensitivity and about 81% specificity in cross-validation and 80%/75% in testing.

With respect to this clonotype: Its antigen has not been determined. No much larger clone is present one base from it, and per-base qualities are unavailable.

The TCR beta CDR3 regions were amplified from the RNA transcripts. For the first round of RT-PCR on the TCR CDR3, the HTBI primer set was used together with the Qiagen OneStep RT-PCR kit. Libraries were constructed in a second round of multiplex PCR, after which size selection and purification were carried out. The libraries were sequenced on an Illumina HiSeq2000 using paired-end 100 bp reads. As for how the authors treated the data: SOAPnuke was used to process the raw data, with reads discarded if the reads contained adapters or uncalled bases, had a mean Phred below 15, or lacked an exact constant-primer or identifier match. High-quality paired reads were merged with COPE v1.2.5, and unique nucleotide sequences were defined as clonotypes. MiTCR v1.1 was used to align clonotypes to the IMGT TRBV, TRBD and TRBJ reference segments. The analysis included only V-J combinations with a frequency above 0.0001, which together covered roughly 99% of the repertoires. The TCS score was defined as the ratio of F50 (clonal expansion) to E x V (chaos), calculated using BLOSUM62-based TCRdist between CDR3 peptides within each V-J. Welch's t-statistics and random forest reduced 500 to 550 V-J features to under 15, which were used in a naive Bayes classifier (R e1071). Using fastp trimming at Q25 and MiXCR clonotype assembly, TCRdb reanalyzed the public sequencing data and kept in-frame beta chains. Every entry covers one CDR3 protein and lists the most common genes and DNA from its rows. None of the V and J calls come from the authors' own analysis; TCRdb made them. The sample yields hundreds of thousands of distinct CDR3 sequences; about 15% were counted once. Around 9.6% of the sample is held by the ten biggest clonotypes.

From the germline V gene, CDR1 is MGHRA and CDR2 is YSYEKL. V is cut by 5 bases and J by 8 bases, and the space between the germline ends is 10 bases. The CDR3, from cysteine to phenylalanine, totals 12 residues. Only the CDR3 portion is preserved as DNA: 36 bases, with reading frame beginning at the first base. The receptor comes from a woman under 30 with Graves' hyperthyroidism. Material: blood. This receptor chain uses TRBV4-1 and TRBJ2-1; too little of a D gene remains to name it. Read as DNA, the sequence is TGCGCCAGCAGCAGGACCGGCGATGAGCAGTTCTTC. It encodes CASSRTGDEQFF.